This TCR beta chain was obtained from a study of breast tumors, draining lymph nodes, adjacent tissues. Study-wide results and caveats: Findings are consistent with lymph node origin and intratumoral expansion of most tumor T cells. Tumors had less TCR diversity than lymph nodes, more than nontumor tissue.

TCRdb reprocessed the multiplex PCR reads with MiXCR, giving one entry per CDR3 protein. Of approximately 130,000 distinct CDR3 sequences listed, 21% are singletons. Axillary draining lymph nodes of breast cancer patients supplied the node samples. This CDR3 region has 18 residues. Unmatched junction bases numbered 14, after V lost 1 base and J lost 7 bases. Germline V gene sequence: CDR1 SGHAT, CDR2 FQNNGV. This clonotype was detected many times. Its target is unknown. Sequencing input: axillary lymph node tissue. V usage is TRBV11-2 and J usage is TRBJ2-7; 12 bases line up with TRBD1. The receptor was isolated from a female donor with breast cancer. Some clones in this sample may be carry-over from other donors' samples. The CDR3 region is CASSLVRYWDRGREEQYF. The CDR3 DNA is TGTGCCAGCAGCTTAGTACGATATTGGGACAGGGGGCGGGAGGAGCAGTACTTC.